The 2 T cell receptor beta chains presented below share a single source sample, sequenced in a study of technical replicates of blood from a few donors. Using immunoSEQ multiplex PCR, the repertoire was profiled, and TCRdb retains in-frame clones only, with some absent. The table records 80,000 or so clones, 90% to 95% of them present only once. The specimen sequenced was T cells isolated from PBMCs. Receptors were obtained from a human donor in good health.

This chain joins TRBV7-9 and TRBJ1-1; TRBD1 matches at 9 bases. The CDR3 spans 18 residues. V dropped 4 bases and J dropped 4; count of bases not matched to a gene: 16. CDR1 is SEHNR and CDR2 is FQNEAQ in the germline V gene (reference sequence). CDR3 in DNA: TGTGCCAGCAGCTACGGGACAGGGAAATCATTGGAAGGCACTGAAGCTTTCTTT. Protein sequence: CASSYGTGKSLEGTEAFF.

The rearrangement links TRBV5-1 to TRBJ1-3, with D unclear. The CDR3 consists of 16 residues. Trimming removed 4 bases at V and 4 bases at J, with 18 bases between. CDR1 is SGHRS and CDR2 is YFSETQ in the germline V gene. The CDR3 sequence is CASSPDREGVGNTIYF. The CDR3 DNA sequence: TGCGCCAGCAGCCCGGACCGAGAGGGAGTAGGAAACACCATATATTTT.